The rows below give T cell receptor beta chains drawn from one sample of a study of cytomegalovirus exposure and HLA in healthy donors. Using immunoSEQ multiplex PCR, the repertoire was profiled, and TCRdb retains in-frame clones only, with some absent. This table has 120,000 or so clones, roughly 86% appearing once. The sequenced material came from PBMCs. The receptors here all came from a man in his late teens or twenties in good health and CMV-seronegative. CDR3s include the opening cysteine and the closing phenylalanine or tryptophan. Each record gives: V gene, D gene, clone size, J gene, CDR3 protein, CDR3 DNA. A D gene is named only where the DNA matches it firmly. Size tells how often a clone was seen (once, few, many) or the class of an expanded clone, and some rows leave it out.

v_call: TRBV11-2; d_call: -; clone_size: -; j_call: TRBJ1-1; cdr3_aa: CASSPPQADTEAFF; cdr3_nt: TGTGCCAGCAGCCCACCCCAGGCAGACACTGAAGCTTTCTTT
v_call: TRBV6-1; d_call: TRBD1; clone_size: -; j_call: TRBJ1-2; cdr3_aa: CASSVGQGANYGYTF; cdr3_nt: TGTGCCAGCAGCGTGGGACAGGGGGCGAACTATGGCTACACCTTC
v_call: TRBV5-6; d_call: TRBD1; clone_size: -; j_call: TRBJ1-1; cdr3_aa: CASSLRMGTGGRGAFF; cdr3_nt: TGTGCCAGCAGCTTGAGAATGGGGACAGGGGGCCGAGGAGCTTTCTTT
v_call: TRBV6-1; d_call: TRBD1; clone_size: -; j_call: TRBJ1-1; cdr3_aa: CASSTRQGGTEAFF; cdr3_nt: TGTGCCAGCAGTACCCGACAGGGTGGAACTGAAGCTTTCTTT
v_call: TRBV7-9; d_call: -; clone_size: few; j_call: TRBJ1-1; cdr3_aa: CASSLGQAQAFF; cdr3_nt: TGTGCCAGCAGCTTAGGCCAGGCACAAGCTTTCTTT
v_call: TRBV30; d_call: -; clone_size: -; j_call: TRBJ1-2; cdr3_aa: CAWSVGGRGGGYTF; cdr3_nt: TGTGCCTGGAGTGTAGGTGGGAGGGGTGGAGGCTACACCTTC
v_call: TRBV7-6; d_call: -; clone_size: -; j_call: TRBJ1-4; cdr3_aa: CASSPGPGNFEKLFF; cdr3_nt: TGTGCCAGCAGCCCAGGACCCGGGAATTTCGAAAAACTGTTTTTT
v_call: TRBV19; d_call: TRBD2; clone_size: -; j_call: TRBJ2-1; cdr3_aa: CASTVPGLAGYNEQFF; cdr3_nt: TGTGCCAGTACCGTACCGGGACTAGCGGGTTACAATGAGCAGTTCTTC
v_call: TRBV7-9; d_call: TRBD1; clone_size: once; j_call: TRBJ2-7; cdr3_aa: CASSLIRGTGGGGTYEQYF; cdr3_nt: TGTGCCAGCAGCTTAATTCGCGGGACAGGGGGCGGTGGAACCTACGAGCAGTACTTC
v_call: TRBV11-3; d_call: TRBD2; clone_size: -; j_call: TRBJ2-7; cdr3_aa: CASSPTSGAGEQYF; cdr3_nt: TGTGCCAGCAGCCCGACTAGCGGGGCCGGTGAGCAGTACTTC
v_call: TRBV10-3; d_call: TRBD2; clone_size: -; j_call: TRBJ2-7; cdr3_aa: CAISDLTSIAEQYF; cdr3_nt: TGTGCCATCAGTGATTTGACTAGCATTGCCGAGCAGTACTTC
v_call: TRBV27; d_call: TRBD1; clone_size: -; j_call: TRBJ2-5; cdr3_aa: CASSSTGTGIRETQYF; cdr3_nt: TGTGCCAGCAGTTCAACCGGGACAGGGATCAGAGAGACCCAGTACTTC
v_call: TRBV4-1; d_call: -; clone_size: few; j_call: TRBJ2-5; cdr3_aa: CASSQGLGQETQYF; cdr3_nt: TGCGCCAGCAGCCAAGGACTAGGCCAAGAGACCCAGTACTTC
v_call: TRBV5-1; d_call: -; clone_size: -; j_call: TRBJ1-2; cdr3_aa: CASYGGAYGYTF; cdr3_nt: TGCGCCAGCTACGGCGGGGCCTATGGCTACACCTTC
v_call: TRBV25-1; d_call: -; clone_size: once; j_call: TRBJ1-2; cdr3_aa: CASTFGQGNGYTF; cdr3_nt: TGTGCCAGCACCTTTGGCCAGGGCAATGGCTACACCTTC
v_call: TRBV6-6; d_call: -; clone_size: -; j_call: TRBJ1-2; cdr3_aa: CASRDQRDGGYTF; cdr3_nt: TGTGCCAGCAGGGACCAGCGGGACGGCGGCTACACCTTC
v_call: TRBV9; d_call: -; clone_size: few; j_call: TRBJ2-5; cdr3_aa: CASSGARRGETQYF; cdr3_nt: TGTGCCAGCAGTGGGGCCCGGCGCGGAGAGACCCAGTACTTC
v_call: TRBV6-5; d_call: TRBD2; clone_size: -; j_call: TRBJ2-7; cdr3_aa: CASSPTRRGGGEQYF; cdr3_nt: TGTGCCAGCAGCCCGACCCGGCGGGGGGGCGGCGAGCAGTACTTC
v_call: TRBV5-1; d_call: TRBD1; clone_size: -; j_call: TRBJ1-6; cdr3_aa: CASSPGQGGQLNNSPLHF; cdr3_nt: TGCGCCAGCAGCCCGGGACAGGGGGGACAGTTAAATAATTCACCCCTCCACTTT
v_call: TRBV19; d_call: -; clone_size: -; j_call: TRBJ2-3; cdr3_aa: CASSIAGTGVDTQYF; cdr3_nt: TGTGCCAGTAGTATTGCTGGGACGGGAGTGGATACGCAGTATTTT
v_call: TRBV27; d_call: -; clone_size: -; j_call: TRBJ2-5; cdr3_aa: CASSLQYQETQYF; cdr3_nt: TGTGCCAGCAGTTTACAATACCAAGAGACCCAGTACTTC
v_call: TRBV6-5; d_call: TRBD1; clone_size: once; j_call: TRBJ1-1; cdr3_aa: CASTRGEATEAFF; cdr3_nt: TGTGCCAGCACCAGGGGGGAGGCTACTGAAGCTTTCTTT